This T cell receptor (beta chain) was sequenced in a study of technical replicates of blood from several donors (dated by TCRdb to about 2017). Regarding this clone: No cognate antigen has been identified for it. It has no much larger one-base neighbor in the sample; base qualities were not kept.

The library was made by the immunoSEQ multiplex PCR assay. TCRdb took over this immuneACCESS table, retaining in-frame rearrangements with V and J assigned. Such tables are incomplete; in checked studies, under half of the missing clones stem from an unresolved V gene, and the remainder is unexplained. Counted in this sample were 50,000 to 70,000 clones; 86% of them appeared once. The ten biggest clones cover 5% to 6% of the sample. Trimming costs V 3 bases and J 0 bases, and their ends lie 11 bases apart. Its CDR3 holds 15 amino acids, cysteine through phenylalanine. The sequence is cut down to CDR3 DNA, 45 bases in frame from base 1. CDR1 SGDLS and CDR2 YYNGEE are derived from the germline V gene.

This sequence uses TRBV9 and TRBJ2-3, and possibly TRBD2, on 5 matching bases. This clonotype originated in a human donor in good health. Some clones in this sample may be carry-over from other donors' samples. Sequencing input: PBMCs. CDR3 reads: CASSAYGVSTDTQYF. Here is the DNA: TGTGCCAGCAGCGCCTACGGGGTAAGCACAGATACGCAGTATTTT. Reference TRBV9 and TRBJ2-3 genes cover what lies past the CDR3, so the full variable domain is DSGVTQTPKHLITATGQRVTLRCSPRSGDLSVYWYQQSLDQGLQFLIQYYNGEERAKGNILERFSAQQFPDLHSELNLSSLELGDSALYFCASSAYGVSTDTQYFGPGTRLTVL.